Presented here are 16 T cell receptor beta chains from one specimen sequenced in a study of OX40 agonist ivuxolimab in advanced cancers. Libraries were prepared by immunoSEQ multiplex PCR; TCRdb keeps only in-frame clonotypes and omits some of them. The sample records over 20,000 clones, roughly 85% being singletons. The sample was CD4+ or CD8+ T cells sorted from blood, taken in a trial of the OX40 agonist ivuxolimab. The receptors were gathered from an adult with an advanced solid tumor such as melanoma, head and neck, liver or kidney cancer.

The V call is TRBV6-1, the J call TRBJ1-5; D possibly corresponds to TRBD1 (6 bases). The V gene lost 4 bases and the J gene lost 5 bases, with 12 bases spanning the gap. The CDR3 has 14 amino acids. Germline assignment: CDR1 MNHNS and CDR2 SASEGT. The CDR3, as DNA: TGTGCCAGCAGTGCCGCGACAGGATATCAGCCCCAGCATTTT. The encoded protein is CASSAATGYQPQHF.

The genes are TRBV5-5 and TRBJ1-4; D call uncertain. Trimming took 0 bases from V and 8 from J, leaving 17 bases between them. The CDR3 loop spans 16 amino acids. From germline, CDR1 is SGHKS and CDR2 YYEKEE (reference sequence). CDR3 sequence: CASSLEVSTGREKLFF. The CDR3 DNA reads TGTGCCAGCAGCTTGGAAGTATCGACCGGTCGGGAAAAACTGTTTTTT.

The DNA of the CDR3 is TGCGCCAGCAGTGGGCTAGCGGGAGTTAATGAGCAGTTCTTC. Protein product: CASSGLAGVNEQFF. This chain links TRBV10-2 with TRBJ2-1; TRBD2 aligns across 10 bases. V gave up 4 bases and J gave up 7 bases; unmatched junction bases: 4. The CDR3 totals 14 residues. In germline, CDR1 is WSHSY, CDR2 SAAADI.

The chain links TRBV14 to TRBJ2-4; possible D gene TRBD2, 5 bases. The germline CDR1 and CDR2 sequences are SGHDN and FVKESK. This CDR3 spans 13 amino acids. Trimming took 1 base from V and 6 from J, leaving 7 bases between them. CDR3 protein: CASSQAGLNIQYF. In DNA, the CDR3 is TGTGCCAGCAGCCAAGCCGGACTAAACATTCAGTACTTC.

The V and J genes are TRBV30 and TRBJ1-2; D not resolved. CDR1 and CDR2 (germline): GTSNPN, SVGIG (reference sequence). This CDR3 has 11 residues. Trimming cost V 1 base and J 5 bases, with 5 bases left between them. CDR3 loop: CAWSETYGYTF. CDR3 coding DNA: TGTGCCTGGAGTGAAACTTATGGCTACACCTTC.

The CDR3 reads CASTFPGTGKNEQFF. The CDR3 DNA follows: TGTGCCAGCACTTTTCCCGGGACAGGGAAAAATGAGCAGTTCTTC. The V and J genes are TRBV6-5 and TRBJ2-1; 9 nucleotides line up with TRBD1. The CDR3 consists of 15 residues. CDR1 is MNHEY, CDR2 SVGAGI, per germline. With 7 bases clipped from V and 7 bases from J, the junction kept 11 bases outside the gene matches.

The gene calls are TRBV6-5 and TRBJ1-6, with 7 bases identical to TRBD1. The CDR3 length is 15 residues. V was pared by 4 bases and J by 7 bases, with 7 bases of the junction left unmatched. Germline V gene sequence: CDR1 MNHEY, CDR2 SVGAGI. CDR3 in DNA: TGTGCCAGCAGTTCGACGACAGGGAGGAATTCACCCCTCCACTTT. Translated, it gives CASSSTTGRNSPLHF.

This rearrangement joins TRBV6-5 to TRBJ2-3; D unclear. The CDR3 is made up of 13 amino acids. Germline V gene sequence: CDR1 MNHEY, CDR2 SVGAGI. V shed 4 bases and J shed 2 bases, with 7 bases lying between them. CDR3 sequence (DNA): TGTGCCAGCAGTTCCACCTTCACAGATACGCAGTATTTT. The encoded protein is CASSSTFTDTQYF.

The chain employs TRBV6-6 and TRBJ2-1; D is uncertain. The CDR3 is 10 residues long. Trimming left V 8 bases short and J 6 bases short, with 5 bases between. Germline V gene sequence: CDR1 MNHNY, CDR2 SVGAGI (reference sequence). This chain's CDR3 is CASGPNEQFF. The CDR3 DNA sequence: TGTGCCAGCGGACCCAATGAGCAGTTCTTC.

This chain joins TRBV18 and TRBJ2-6; 7 nucleotides align to TRBD1. Germline V gives CDR1 KGHSH, CDR2 LQKENI. The junction had 10 bases not matched to a gene; V was cut back by 0 bases and J by 2 bases. This CDR3 is 19 amino acids long. CDR3 residues: CASSPPADRATTGANVLTF. For the CDR3, the DNA is TGTGCCAGCTCACCACCCGCCGACAGGGCCACAACTGGGGCCAACGTCCTGACTTTC.

The gene calls are TRBV5-1 and TRBJ1-2; D is undetermined. V was shortened by 0 bases and J by 4 bases, with 7 bases between the two germline ends. Germline V gene sequence: CDR1 SGHRS, CDR2 YFSETQ. The CDR3 covers 13 residues. As DNA, the CDR3 is TGCGCCAGCAGCTTGGATCCGGGCTATGGCTACACCTTC. It specifies CASSLDPGYGYTF.

The CDR3 here is CASSLGTLNSNQPQHF. DNA of the CDR3: TGTGCCAGCAGCTTGGGGACACTTAATAGCAATCAGCCCCAGCATTTT. The chain is built from TRBV5-5 and TRBJ1-5, with D tentatively TRBD1 (5 bases). CDR1 is SGHKS, CDR2 YYEKEE, per germline (reference sequence). With 0 bases removed from V and 0 bases from J, the gap between germline ends came to 10 bases. The CDR3 sequence is 16 residues long.

This chain links TRBV6-5 with TRBJ2-5; the D gene could be TRBD1 or TRBD2 (5 bases each). CDR1 is MNHEY, CDR2 SVGAGI, per germline. V was clipped by 7 bases and J by 5 bases, with 11 bases between them. The CDR3 covers 12 residues. In DNA form, the CDR3 reads TGTGCCAGCAAAGGGTGGGGGGAGACCCAGTACTTC. Translating gives CASKGWGETQYF.

This chain links TRBV7-8 with TRBJ2-5; D unclear. CDR1 and CDR2 (germline): SGHVS, FQNEAQ. V was clipped by 1 base and J by 2 bases, with 8 bases between them. The CDR3 is 14 amino acids. The CDR3 nucleotides are TGTGCCAGCAGCTTAGTGACCAAACAAGAGACCCAGTACTTC. This sequence encodes CASSLVTKQETQYF.

The chain uses TRBV5-1 and TRBJ2-3; possible D gene TRBD1, 6 bases. V gave up 5 bases and J gave up 2 bases, with 21 bases separating them. Germline V gene lookup returns CDR1 SGHRS and CDR2 YFSETQ. The CDR3 totals 17 residues. DNA for the CDR3: TGCGCCAGCAGTCCCCGGCAGGGGAGCCGGAACACAGATACGCAGTATTTT. It translates to CASSPRQGSRNTDTQYF.

In the case of this clone: A read error may account for a junction end that differs from germline. The chain joins TRBV19 to TRBJ1-2; no reliable D call. The CDR3 covers 11 residues. Germline-derived CDR1 and CDR2 are LNHDA and SQIVND (reference sequence). The DNA for the CDR3 is TGTGCCAGTAGTACCGGAACCACGACGGCCTTC. Amino acids: CASSTGTTTAF.